Shown below are 27 T cell receptor beta chains from a single sample sequenced in a study of PD-1 blockade in classical Hodgkin lymphoma. All patients experienced relapse after autologous stem cell transplantation, and brentuximab vedotin exposure was variable. Sequenced by immunoSEQ multiplex PCR; TCRdb stores in-frame clones only, minus some. Of tens of thousands of clones listed, 88% are singletons. Sequenced here: peripheral blood mononuclear cells (PBMCs), sampled at baseline. These receptors were obtained from a human donor with classical Hodgkin lymphoma.

The chain combines TRBV25-1 with TRBJ1-3; D remains ambiguous. Between the trimmed V and J ends, which lost 2 bases and 0 bases, there was a span of 5 bases. Germline V lookup: CDR1 MGHDK, CDR2 SYGVNS. The CDR3 is made up of 14 amino acids. The CDR3: CASSETGSGNTIYF. CDR3 nucleotides: TGTGCCAGCAGTGAAACCGGCTCTGGAAACACCATATATTTT.

This clone occurred once. The rearrangement links TRBV6-1 to TRBJ2-2; D is perhaps TRBD2 (6 bases). The CDR3 contains 16 residues. The germline CDR1 and CDR2 sequences are MNHNS and SASEGT. The germline V and J ends were trimmed by 0 bases and 1 base, with 9 bases remaining between them. The CDR3 DNA sequence: TGTGCCAGCAGTGAAGCGGCTAGCGTGAACACCGGGGAGCTGTTTTTT. Translation gives CASSEAASVNTGELFF.

The J gene is TRBJ2-2, the V gene TRBV4-3; no reliable D call. V was clipped by 0 bases and J by 3 bases, with 5 bases between them. CDR3 length equals 14 residues. Germline V gene sequence: CDR1 LGHNA, CDR2 YSLEER. The CDR3: CASSQDWDTGELFF. DNA of the CDR3: TGCGCCAGCAGCCAAGATTGGGACACCGGGGAGCTGTTTTTT.

The rearrangement joins TRBV6-1 to TRBJ2-7; 8 nucleotides align to TRBD2. The CDR3 has 14 residues. V lost 3 bases to trimming and J lost 4 bases; unmatched junction nucleotides: 5. Germline V gene sequence: CDR1 MNHNS, CDR2 SASEGT. This CDR3 is CASSDSGGHYEQYF. In DNA form, the CDR3 reads TGTGCCAGCAGTGACAGCGGGGGCCATTACGAGCAGTACTTC.

The chain couples TRBV5-3 to TRBJ2-1; the match to TRBD1 covers 9 bases. TRBV5-3 is an open reading frame, and its role is uncertain. This CDR3 region has 15 residues. V lost 8 bases and J lost 2; bases outside the gene matches: 8. The CDR3 spells CASESRQGAYNEQFF. For the CDR3, the DNA is TGTGCCAGCGAATCCCGACAGGGGGCCTACAATGAGCAGTTCTTC.

The sample holds one count of this clone. The chain has TRBV19 and TRBJ2-7, with D possibly being TRBD1 or TRBD2 (5 bases each). V lost 5 bases and J 3 bases, leaving 14 bases between the germline ends. The CDR3 totals 14 residues. CDR1 is LNHDA, CDR2 SQIVND, per germline (reference sequence). The CDR3, as DNA: TGTGCCAGTAGTGATCGGGACCGGCTCTACGAGCAGTACTTC. Translating it yields CASSDRDRLYEQYF.

This chain joins TRBV7-9 and TRBJ1-5; the D gene is possibly TRBD1 (6 bases). The V end was cut by 1 base, the J end by 3 bases, with 13 bases between. Germline loops: CDR1 SEHNR, CDR2 FQNEAQ (reference sequence). The CDR3 length is 16 residues. This CDR3 is CASSLGAGGANQPQHF. DNA of the CDR3: TGTGCCAGCAGCTTAGGAGCGGGGGGCGCCAATCAGCCCCAGCATTTT.

This clone was recorded once. The chain carries TRBV7-2 and TRBJ2-3; D could derive from TRBD1 or TRBD2 (5 bases each). Deletions cut 0 bases from V and 0 bases from J, with 7 bases between. The CDR3 loop spans 15 amino acids. Germline lookup yields CDR1 SGHTA and CDR2 FQGNSA. CDR3 protein: CASSLAGDSTDTQYF. The DNA for the CDR3 is TGTGCCAGCAGCTTAGCGGGGGACAGCACAGATACGCAGTATTTT.

The rearrangement uses TRBV7-3 and TRBJ2-3, with D perhaps matching TRBD2 (6 bases). Deletions cut 2 bases from V and 3 bases from J, with 9 bases between. The V gene's germline CDR1 is SGHTA and CDR2 FQGTGA. The CDR3 is made up of 14 amino acids. CDR3 amino acids: CASSLSGGTDTQYF. CDR3 bases: TGTGCCAGCAGCTTATCCGGGGGAACAGATACGCAGTATTTT.

The CDR3 nucleotides are TGTGCCAGCAGCTTAATGCAGGGAGCCTACGAGCAGTACTTC. Translating it yields CASSLMQGAYEQYF. The chain combines TRBV7-2 with TRBJ2-7; either TRBD1 or TRBD2 may fit D (5 bases each). Germline V gene sequence: CDR1 SGHTA, CDR2 FQGNSA. The CDR3 is 14 amino acids. Trimming removed 2 bases from V and 2 bases from J, with 10 bases in between.

The rearrangement uses TRBV5-1 and TRBJ1-6; D might be TRBD1 (6 bases). CDR1 is SGHRS and CDR2 is YFSETQ in the germline V gene. V was shortened by 0 bases and J by 9 bases, with 16 bases between the two germline ends. There are 16 residues in the CDR3. The DNA of the CDR3 is TGCGCCAGCAGCTTGGAGCGGCAGGGGAATGGTTCACCCCTCCACTTT. It translates to CASSLERQGNGSPLHF.

The chain joins TRBV4-1 to TRBJ2-3; D perhaps matches TRBD2 (5 bases). V lost 0 bases and J 1 base, leaving 8 bases between the germline ends. Germline-derived CDR1 and CDR2 are MGHRA and YSYEKL. The CDR3 length is 15 residues. CDR3 in DNA: TGCGCCAGCAGCCAAGAATTGCGGGGCACAGATACGCAGTATTTT. Translated, it gives CASSQELRGTDTQYF.

The genes are TRBV19 and TRBJ1-1; D is undetermined. Germline CDR1 reads LNHDA; CDR2 reads SQIVND (reference sequence). The V end lost 3 bases, the J end lost 1 base, and 15 bases lay between the germline ends. The CDR3 consists of 16 residues. The CDR3 DNA reads as TGTGCCAGTAGTATGAGGGTTTACCCTGCGAACACTGAAGCTTTCTTT. Protein sequence: CASSMRVYPANTEAFF.

The chain employs TRBV4-2 and TRBJ2-1, with TRBD2 identical over 11 bases. Germline V gene data show CDR1 as LGHNA and CDR2 as YNFKEQ. The CDR3 length is 17 residues. With 3 bases clipped from V and 3 bases from J, the junction kept 7 bases outside the gene matches. CDR3 amino acids: CASSQPELAGDYNEQFF. Here the CDR3 DNA reads TGTGCCAGCAGCCAGCCGGAACTAGCGGGGGACTACAATGAGCAGTTCTTC.

This clone was observed a handful of times. The V gene is TRBV10-3, the J gene TRBJ2-2, with D hard to call. The CDR3 is made up of 12 amino acids. Germline values: CDR1 ENHRY, CDR2 SYGVKD. Trimming took off 11 bases at V and 1 base at J, with 8 bases between the two ends. Here the CDR3 reads CAVERNTGELFF. The CDR3, as DNA: TGTGCCGTAGAGCGGAACACCGGGGAGCTGTTTTTT.

This sequence joins TRBV7-1 and TRBJ2-7; a weak D match, TRBD1 (5 bases). TRBV7-1 is recorded as an ORF, its role being uncertain. This CDR3 has 14 amino acids. V lost 4 bases to trimming and J lost 5 bases, with 15 bases between them. The CDR3 DNA sequence: TGTGCCAGCAGCTTACAGGTGATGGGGAACGAGCAGTACTTC. Amino acids: CASSLQVMGNEQYF.

In regard to this clone: The sample carries other DNA sequences with the same CDR3. V is TRBV5-1 and J is TRBJ2-7; 9 bases are a match to TRBD1. The CDR3 is 14 amino acids. CDR1 is SGHRS, CDR2 YFSETQ, per germline. The J segment lost 2 bases and the V segment lost 4 bases, leaving 4 bases of the junction unmatched. CDR3 nucleotides: TGCGCCAGCAGCGTGGGACAGGGCGCCTACGAGCAGTACTTC. Amino acids: CASSVGQGAYEQYF.

The chain uses TRBV28 and TRBJ1-1, with a weak D call TRBD1 (6 bases). The germline gives CDR1 MDHEN, CDR2 SYDVKM. V lost 3 bases and J 8 bases, leaving 13 bases between the germline ends. This CDR3 has 13 amino acids. DNA for the CDR3: TGTGCCAGCAGTTTCCGGGACATTGAAGAAGCTTTCTTT. This sequence encodes CASSFRDIEEAFF.

This chain joins TRBV6-5 and TRBJ2-7; tentatively, D is TRBD1 (5 bases). The CDR3 covers 12 residues. Trimming cost V 7 bases and J 6 bases, with 13 bases left between them. Germline V gives CDR1 MNHEY, CDR2 SVGAGI. The CDR3 region is CASTLMGLEQYF. The DNA for the CDR3 is TGTGCCAGCACTCTTATGGGGCTCGAGCAGTACTTC.

DNA for the CDR3: TGTGCCAGCTCGCCGGCCTACGCCCCTAGCAATGAGCAGTTCTTC. Translated, it gives CASSPAYAPSNEQFF. The V and J genes are TRBV18 and TRBJ2-1; no definite D call. The CDR3 loop spans 15 amino acids. The V end was cut by 6 bases, the J end by 6 bases, with 18 bases between. The germline V gene has CDR1 KGHSH and CDR2 LQKENI.

The CDR3 nucleotides read TGCGCCAGCAGCTCCCCGGGAGTCCCCTCTGGGCAGGCGAACACTGAAGCTTTCTTT. This encodes CASSSPGVPSGQANTEAFF. The rearrangement uses TRBV5-1 and TRBJ1-1; unclear D gene. The CDR3 is 19 amino acids. Germline values: CDR1 SGHRS, CDR2 YFSETQ. V gave up 3 bases and J gave up 1 base, with 25 bases separating them.

The gene calls are TRBV4-1 and TRBJ2-1; D remains unclear. CDR1 MGHRA and CDR2 YSYEKL come from the germline V gene. This CDR3 has 17 amino acids. V was shortened by 2 bases and J by 4 bases, with 18 bases between the two germline ends. CDR3 in amino acids: CASSQPLLVPLYNEQFF. The CDR3 DNA reads as TGCGCCAGCAGCCAACCACTTCTAGTGCCTCTTTACAATGAGCAGTTCTTC.

This sequence joins TRBV5-7 and TRBJ1-1, with 8 bases fitting TRBD1. TRBV5-7 falls under the ORF class, with uncertain function. Losses at the gene ends were 4 bases for V and 1 base for J; bases not matched to a gene: 3. There are 14 residues in the CDR3. CDR3 residues: CASSRDRPNTEAFF. DNA of the CDR3: TGTGCCAGCAGCAGGGACAGGCCGAACACTGAAGCTTTCTTT.

This clone came up once. V usage is TRBV5-1 and J usage is TRBJ2-3, with 10 bases fitting TRBD2. Germline V gene lookup returns CDR1 SGHRS and CDR2 YFSETQ. Trimming cost V 5 bases and J 0 bases; bases outside gene matches: 9. This CDR3 region has 17 residues. The CDR3 here is CASRDRLAGSSTDTQYF. CDR3 DNA: TGCGCCAGCAGGGACCGACTAGCGGGCTCTAGCACAGATACGCAGTATTTT.

The V call is TRBV19, the J call TRBJ1-1; TRBD1 matches at 10 bases. Looked up from germline, CDR1 is LNHDA and CDR2 is SQIVND (reference sequence). This CDR3 spans 16 amino acids. Germline trimming cut 6 bases from V and 4 bases from J; bases unmatched to any gene: 11. This CDR3 reads CASRDRTGGYGTEAFF. CDR3 DNA: TGTGCCAGTAGAGACAGGACAGGGGGGTATGGCACTGAAGCTTTCTTT. The complete variable domain, with remaining parts taken from reference TRBV19 and TRBJ1-1, reads DGGITQSPKYLFRKEGQNVTLSCEQNLNHDAMYWYRQDPGQGLRLIYYSQIVNDFQKGDIAEGYSVSREKKESFPLTVTSAQKNPTAFYLCASRDRTGGYGTEAFFGQGTRLTVV.

V usage is TRBV6-1 and J usage is TRBJ2-5; TRBD2 agrees at 11 bases. Germline loops: CDR1 MNHNS, CDR2 SASEGT. The V gene end was trimmed by 4 bases and the J gene end by 5 bases; junction bases not matched to a gene: 12. The CDR3 sequence is 17 residues long. DNA for the CDR3: TGTGCCAGCAGTGTGAAGGTAGCGGGGGGGCCTGGGGAGACCCAGTACTTC. Amino acids: CASSVKVAGGPGETQYF.

This clone was counted a single time. The genes are TRBV6-5 and TRBJ1-2; 10 bases agree with TRBD1. Per the germline V gene, CDR1 is MNHEY and CDR2 is SVGAGI. The junction had 5 bases not matched to a gene; V was cut back by 2 bases and J by 8 bases. The CDR3 is 14 residues long. The CDR3 is CASSYQGQGRGYTF. CDR3 nucleotides: TGTGCCAGCAGTTACCAGGGACAGGGGCGGGGCTACACCTTC.